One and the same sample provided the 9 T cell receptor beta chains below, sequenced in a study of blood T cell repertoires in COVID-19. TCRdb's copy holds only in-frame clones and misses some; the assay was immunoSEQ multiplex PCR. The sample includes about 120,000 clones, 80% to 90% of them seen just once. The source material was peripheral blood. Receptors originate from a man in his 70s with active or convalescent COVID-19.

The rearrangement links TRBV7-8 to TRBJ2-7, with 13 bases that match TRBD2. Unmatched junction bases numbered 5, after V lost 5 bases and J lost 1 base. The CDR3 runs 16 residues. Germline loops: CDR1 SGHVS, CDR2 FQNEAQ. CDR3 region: CASSLGTSGISYEQYF. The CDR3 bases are TGTGCCAGCAGCCTCGGGACTAGCGGGATATCCTACGAGCAGTACTTC. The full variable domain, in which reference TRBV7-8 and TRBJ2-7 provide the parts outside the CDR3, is GAGVSQSPRYKVAKRGQDVALRCDPISGHVSLFWYQQALGQGPEFLTYFQNEAQLDKSGLPSDRFFAERPEGSVSTLKIQRTQQEDSAVYLCASSLGTSGISYEQYFGPGTRLTVT.

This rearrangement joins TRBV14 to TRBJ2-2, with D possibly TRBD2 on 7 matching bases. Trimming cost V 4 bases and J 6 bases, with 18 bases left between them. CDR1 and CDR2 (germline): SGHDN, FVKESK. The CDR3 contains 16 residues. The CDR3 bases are TGTGCCAGCAGCCCCCGCGGCGGGGGCCGGGCCGGGGAGCTGTTTTTT. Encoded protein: CASSPRGGGRAGELFF.

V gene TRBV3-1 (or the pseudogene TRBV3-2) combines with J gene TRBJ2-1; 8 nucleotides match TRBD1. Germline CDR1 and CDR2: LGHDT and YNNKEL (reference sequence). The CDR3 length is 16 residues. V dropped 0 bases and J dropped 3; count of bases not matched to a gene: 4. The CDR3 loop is CASSQELDRDYNEQFF. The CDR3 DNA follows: TGTGCCAGCAGCCAAGAATTGGACAGGGACTACAATGAGCAGTTCTTC.

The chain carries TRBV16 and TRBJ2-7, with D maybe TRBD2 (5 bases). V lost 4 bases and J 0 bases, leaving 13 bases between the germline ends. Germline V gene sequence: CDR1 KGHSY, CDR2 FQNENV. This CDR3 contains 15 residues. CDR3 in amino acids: CASSRGGSSSYEQYF. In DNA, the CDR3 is TGTGCCAGCAGCCGCGGCGGGTCGAGCTCCTACGAGCAGTACTTC.

In DNA, the CDR3 is TGTGCCAGCAAGCAAGGGGGTGGAGGCTTTTTAAGACTGAACACTGAAGCTTTCTTT. Amino acids: CASKQGGGGFLRLNTEAFF. The chain uses TRBV27 and TRBJ1-1; the D gene is possibly TRBD1 (6 bases). Trimming cost V 7 bases and J 0 bases, with 27 bases left between them. CDR3 length: 19 amino acids. CDR1 MNHEY and CDR2 SMNVEV come from the germline V gene (reference sequence).

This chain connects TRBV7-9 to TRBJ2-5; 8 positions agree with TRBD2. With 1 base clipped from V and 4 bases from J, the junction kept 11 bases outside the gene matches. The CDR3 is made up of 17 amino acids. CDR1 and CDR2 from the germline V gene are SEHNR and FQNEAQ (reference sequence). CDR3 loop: CASSLGSGSGMGETQYF. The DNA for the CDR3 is TGTGCCAGCAGCTTAGGGTCTGGTAGCGGGATGGGAGAGACCCAGTACTTC.

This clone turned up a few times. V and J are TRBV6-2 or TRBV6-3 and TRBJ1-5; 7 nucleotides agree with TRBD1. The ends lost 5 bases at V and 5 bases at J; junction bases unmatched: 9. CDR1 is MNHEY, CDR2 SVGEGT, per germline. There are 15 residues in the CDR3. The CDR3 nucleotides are TGTGCCAGCAGTGGCACAGGGGAAGGCTATCAGCCCCAGCATTTT. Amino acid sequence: CASSGTGEGYQPQHF.

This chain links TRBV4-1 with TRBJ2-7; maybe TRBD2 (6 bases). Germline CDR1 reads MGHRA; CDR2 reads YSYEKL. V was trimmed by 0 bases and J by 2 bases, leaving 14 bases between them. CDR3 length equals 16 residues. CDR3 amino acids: CASSQDLGGLPYEQYF. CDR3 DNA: TGCGCCAGCAGCCAAGATTTGGGCGGACTACCCTACGAGCAGTACTTC.

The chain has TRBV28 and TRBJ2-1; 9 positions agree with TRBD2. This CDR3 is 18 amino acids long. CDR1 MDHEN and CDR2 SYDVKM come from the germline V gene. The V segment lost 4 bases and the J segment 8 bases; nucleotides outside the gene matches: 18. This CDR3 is CASSSYPQPSGVLDEQFF. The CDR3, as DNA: TGTGCCAGCAGTTCATACCCCCAGCCTAGCGGGGTCTTGGATGAGCAGTTCTTC.